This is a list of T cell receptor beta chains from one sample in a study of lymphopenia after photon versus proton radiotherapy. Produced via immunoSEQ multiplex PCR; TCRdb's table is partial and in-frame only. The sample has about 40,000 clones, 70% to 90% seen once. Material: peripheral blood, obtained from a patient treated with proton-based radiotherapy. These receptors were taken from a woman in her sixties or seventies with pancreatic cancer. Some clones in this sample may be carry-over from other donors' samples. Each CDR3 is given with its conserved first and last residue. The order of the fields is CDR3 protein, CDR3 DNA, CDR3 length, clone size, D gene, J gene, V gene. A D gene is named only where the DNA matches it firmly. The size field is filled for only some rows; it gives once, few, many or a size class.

CDR3: CASSSTSGSGNEQFF
DNA: TGTGCCAGCAGCTCGACTAGCGGGAGCGGCAATGAGCAGTTCTTC
length: 15
size: NA
D: TRBD2
J: TRBJ2-1
V: TRBV6-1

CDR3: CASSLAGPTSGNTIYF
DNA: TGTGCCAGCAGCTTAGCGGGACCGACCTCTGGAAACACCATATATTTT
length: 16
size: NA
D: NA
J: TRBJ1-3
V: TRBV7-3

CDR3: CASSLDFATNEKLFF
DNA: TGCGCCAGCAGCTTGGATTTTGCAACTAATGAAAAACTGTTTTTT
length: 15
size: NA
D: NA
J: TRBJ1-4
V: TRBV5-1

CDR3: CATSRDDGPYNEQFF
DNA: TGTGCCACCAGCAGAGATGACGGACCCTACAATGAGCAGTTCTTC
length: 15
size: NA
D: NA
J: TRBJ2-1
V: TRBV15

CDR3: CASSPGQGAGYF
DNA: TGTGCCAGCTCACCTGGACAGGGGGCGGGGTACTTC
length: 12
size: NA
D: TRBD1
J: TRBJ2-7
V: TRBV18

CDR3: CAISAGQGYEQYF
DNA: TGTGCCATCAGTGCGGGACAGGGGTACGAGCAGTACTTC
length: 13
size: NA
D: TRBD1
J: TRBJ2-7
V: TRBV6-6

CDR3: CASSVPGSVYNEQFF
DNA: TGTGCCAGCAGTGTCCCGGGATCCGTCTACAATGAGCAGTTCTTC
length: 15
size: NA
D: NA
J: TRBJ2-1
V: TRBV7-9

CDR3: CASSFKGLGKNEQFF
DNA: TGCGCCAGCAGCTTTAAAGGGTTAGGGAAGAATGAGCAGTTCTTC
length: 15
size: NA
D: NA
J: TRBJ2-1
V: TRBV5-1

CDR3: CASSQGAGGPGNEQFF
DNA: TGTGCCAGCAGCCAAGGAGCGGGAGGGCCGGGGAATGAGCAGTTCTTC
length: 16
size: NA
D: TRBD2
J: TRBJ2-1
V: TRBV14

CDR3: CASTIYEGGTDTQYF
DNA: TGTGCCAGCACCATTTATGAGGGGGGCACAGATACGCAGTATTTT
length: 15
size: NA
D: NA
J: TRBJ2-3
V: TRBV5-5

CDR3: CASSPMAGESHEQYF
DNA: TGTGCCAGCAGCCCCATGGCGGGAGAGAGCCACGAGCAGTACTTC
length: 15
size: NA
D: TRBD2
J: TRBJ2-7
V: TRBV28

CDR3: CASSAGQSTDTQYF
DNA: TGTGCCAGCAGCGCGGGACAGAGCACAGATACGCAGTATTTT
length: 14
size: NA
D: NA
J: TRBJ2-3
V: TRBV5-4

CDR3: CAWSLPAIGGYTF
DNA: TGTGCCTGGAGTTTACCGGCCATCGGTGGCTACACCTTC
length: 13
size: few
D: NA
J: TRBJ1-2
V: TRBV30

CDR3: CASTREGAAYEQYF
DNA: TGTGCCAGCACTCGGGAAGGGGCAGCCTACGAGCAGTACTTC
length: 14
size: NA
D: NA
J: TRBJ2-7
V: TRBV25-1

CDR3: CASSEHTGTGGARGYTF
DNA: TGTGCCAGTTCCGAACACACCGGGACAGGGGGCGCACGAGGCTACACCTTC
length: 17
size: NA
D: TRBD1
J: TRBJ1-2
V: TRBV19

CDR3: CASSTSTGLGSNDQPQHF
DNA: TGTGCCAGCAGCACAAGCACAGGGTTGGGTAGCAATGATCAGCCCCAGCATTTT
length: 18
size: few
D: NA
J: TRBJ1-5
V: TRBV28

CDR3: CASSEQGTGNTIYF
DNA: TGTGCCAGTAGCGAACAGGGAACCGGAAACACCATATATTTT
length: 14
size: NA
D: NA
J: TRBJ1-3
V: TRBV19

CDR3: CASSLGQGSYNEQFF
DNA: TGTGCCAGCAGCTTGGGGCAGGGCTCCTACAATGAGCAGTTCTTC
length: 15
size: NA
D: NA
J: TRBJ2-1
V: TRBV5-5

CDR3: CASSGRPWGAGTEAFF
DNA: TGTGCCAGCAGTGGTCGGCCCTGGGGGGCAGGCACTGAAGCTTTCTTT
length: 16
size: NA
D: NA
J: TRBJ1-1
V: TRBV2

CDR3: CASTTSGGETQYF
DNA: TGTGCCAGCACAACTAGCGGGGGGGAGACCCAGTACTTC
length: 13
size: NA
D: TRBD2
J: TRBJ2-5
V: TRBV6-5

CDR3: CAWSQGPGSNEQFF
DNA: TGTGCCTGGAGCCAGGGGCCGGGTAGCAATGAGCAGTTCTTC
length: 14
size: NA
D: NA
J: TRBJ2-1
V: TRBV30

CDR3: CASSYGGALGTDTQYF
DNA: TGTGCCAGCAGTTACGGGGGAGCCCTCGGGACAGATACGCAGTATTTT
length: 16
size: NA
D: NA
J: TRBJ2-3
V: TRBV6-5

CDR3: CASSQDLASDNEQFF
DNA: TGCGCCAGCAGCCAAGATTTGGCTAGCGACAATGAGCAGTTCTTC
length: 15
size: once
D: NA
J: TRBJ2-1
V: TRBV4-3

CDR3: CASSEPGLSSYEQYF
DNA: TGTGCCAGCAGTGAACCGGGACTAAGCTCCTACGAGCAGTACTTC
length: 15
size: once
D: TRBD2
J: TRBJ2-7
V: TRBV6-1

CDR3: CASSFGSDTEAFF
DNA: TGTGCCAGCAGCTTCGGCAGCGACACTGAAGCTTTCTTT
length: 13
size: NA
D: NA
J: TRBJ1-1
V: TRBV11-2

CDR3: CASSDGREGYNEQFF
DNA: TGTGCCAGCAGTGACGGGCGGGAAGGGTACAATGAGCAGTTCTTC
length: 15
size: NA
D: NA
J: TRBJ2-1
V: TRBV6-4

CDR3: CASSLAWGDTEAFF
DNA: TGTGCCAGCAGCTTAGCATGGGGGGACACTGAAGCTTTCTTT
length: 14
size: NA
D: NA
J: TRBJ1-1
V: TRBV7-6

CDR3: CASKGFWDSYNEQFF
DNA: TGTGCCAGTAAAGGTTTCTGGGACAGCTACAATGAGCAGTTCTTC
length: 15
size: few
D: TRBD1
J: TRBJ2-1
V: TRBV19

CDR3: CASSMRTSNTEAFF
DNA: TGTGCCAGTAGTATGCGCACCTCGAACACTGAAGCTTTCTTT
length: 14
size: NA
D: NA
J: TRBJ1-1
V: TRBV19

CDR3: CASSLGGNIQYF
DNA: TGTGCCAGCAGTTTGGGCGGCAACATTCAGTACTTC
length: 12
size: NA
D: NA
J: TRBJ2-4
V: TRBV28

CDR3: CASRTPNTGELFF
DNA: TGTGCCAGCAGGACACCGAACACCGGGGAGCTGTTTTTT
length: 13
size: NA
D: NA
J: TRBJ2-2
V: TRBV6-1

CDR3: CASGGDLNTEAFF
DNA: TGTGCCAGTGGGGGAGATCTGAACACTGAAGCTTTCTTT
length: 13
size: NA
D: NA
J: TRBJ1-1
V: TRBV2

CDR3: CASSLSEGVGNTIYF
DNA: TGTGCCAGCAGTTTATCAGAGGGGGTTGGAAACACCATATATTTT
length: 15
size: NA
D: NA
J: TRBJ1-3
V: TRBV27

CDR3: CASSRVGGTDTQYF
DNA: TGTGCCAGCAGTAGGGTAGGGGGGACAGATACGCAGTATTTT
length: 14
size: NA
D: NA
J: TRBJ2-3
V: TRBV6-1

CDR3: CASTERPDTEAFF
DNA: TGTGCCAGCACAGAGAGACCGGACACTGAAGCTTTCTTT
length: 13
size: NA
D: NA
J: TRBJ1-1
V: TRBV6-1

CDR3: CASSLDPTGGETQYF
DNA: TGTGCCAGCAGCTTAGATCCGACCGGTGGAGAGACCCAGTACTTC
length: 15
size: NA
D: NA
J: TRBJ2-5
V: TRBV11-2

CDR3: CASSESYRANQPQHF
DNA: TGTGCCAGCAGTGAGTCGTACAGGGCCAATCAGCCCCAGCATTTT
length: 15
size: NA
D: NA
J: TRBJ1-5
V: TRBV6-1

CDR3: CASVLNSARGSGSLNNEQFF
DNA: TGTGCCTCCGTACTGAATAGCGCCAGGGGCAGCGGGAGTTTAAACAATGAGCAGTTCTTC
length: 20
size: NA
D: TRBD2
J: TRBJ2-1
V: TRBV30

CDR3: CASSLERAHVNEQFF
DNA: TGTGCCAGCAGCTTAGAGCGGGCCCACGTAAATGAGCAGTTCTTC
length: 15
size: NA
D: NA
J: TRBJ2-1
V: TRBV7-3

CDR3: CASSQILGSPLHF
DNA: TGTGCCAGCAGCCAGATTCTGGGGTCACCCCTCCACTTT
length: 13
size: NA
D: NA
J: TRBJ1-6
V: TRBV11-1

CDR3: CASSFHYEQYF
DNA: TGTGCCAGCAGCTTTCACTACGAGCAGTACTTC
length: 11
size: NA
D: NA
J: TRBJ2-7
V: TRBV7-9

CDR3: CASSLVAELDTQYF
DNA: TGCGCCAGCAGCTTGGTTGCGGAGTTGGATACGCAGTATTTT
length: 14
size: NA
D: NA
J: TRBJ2-3
V: TRBV5-1

CDR3: CASSLLGGPEQYF
DNA: TGTGCCAGCTCCCTACTGGGGGGACCCGAGCAGTACTTC
length: 13
size: NA
D: NA
J: TRBJ2-7
V: TRBV6-6

CDR3: CASSLGTRVNEKLFF
DNA: TGTGCCAGCAGTTTAGGGACGAGGGTCAATGAAAAACTGTTTTTT
length: 15
size: NA
D: NA
J: TRBJ1-4
V: TRBV28

CDR3: CASSLTHTDTQYF
DNA: TGTGCTAGCAGCCTGACCCACACAGATACGCAGTATTTT
length: 13
size: NA
D: NA
J: TRBJ2-3
V: TRBV7-7

CDR3: CASSFLSVQETQYF
DNA: TGTGCCAGCAGCTTCCTTAGCGTCCAAGAGACCCAGTACTTC
length: 14
size: NA
D: NA
J: TRBJ2-5
V: TRBV11-2

CDR3: CASSLDRGQNSPLHF
DNA: TGCGCCAGCAGCTTGGACAGGGGGCAAAATTCACCCCTCCACTTT
length: 15
size: NA
D: TRBD1
J: TRBJ1-6
V: TRBV5-1

CDR3: CASSLGPGGGEAFF
DNA: TGTGCCAGCAGTTTAGGTCCAGGGGGAGGTGAAGCTTTCTTT
length: 14
size: NA
D: TRBD1
J: TRBJ1-1
V: TRBV28

CDR3: CASSFEGETQYF
DNA: TGTGCCAGCAGCTTTGAAGGAGAGACCCAGTACTTC
length: 12
size: NA
D: NA
J: TRBJ2-5
V: TRBV7-2

CDR3: CASSPNSNQPQHF
DNA: TGTGCCAGCTCACCCAATAGCAATCAGCCCCAGCATTTT
length: 13
size: NA
D: NA
J: TRBJ1-5
V: TRBV18

CDR3: CASRPGQGGGTDTQYF
DNA: TGTGCCAGTAGACCGGGACAGGGGGGTGGCACAGATACGCAGTATTTT
length: 16
size: NA
D: TRBD1
J: TRBJ2-3
V: TRBV19

CDR3: CAISESQGNTEAFF
DNA: TGTGCCATCAGTGAGTCACAGGGGAACACTGAAGCTTTCTTT
length: 14
size: NA
D: NA
J: TRBJ1-1
V: TRBV10-3

CDR3: CASSSWLGVGTDTQYF
DNA: TGTGCCAGCAGTTCTTGGCTAGGGGTCGGCACAGATACGCAGTATTTT
length: 16
size: NA
D: NA
J: TRBJ2-3
V: TRBV27

CDR3: CASSPRTDTNQPQHF
DNA: TGTGCCAGCAGCCCCCGGACGGACACTAATCAGCCCCAGCATTTT
length: 15
size: NA
D: NA
J: TRBJ1-5
V: TRBV5-5

CDR3: CASSEAQGSTDTQYF
DNA: TGTGCCAGCAGTGAAGCGCAGGGAAGCACAGATACGCAGTATTTT
length: 15
size: NA
D: NA
J: TRBJ2-3
V: TRBV6-1

CDR3: CASSQLGGNTEAFF
DNA: TGTGCCAGCAGCCAATTAGGGGGGAACACTGAAGCTTTCTTT
length: 14
size: NA
D: NA
J: TRBJ1-1
V: TRBV14

CDR3: CASSDFGTRRAYEQYF
DNA: TGCGCCAGCAGTGATTTCGGGACGCGGCGGGCCTACGAGCAGTACTTC
length: 16
size: NA
D: NA
J: TRBJ2-7
V: TRBV10-2

CDR3: CSVARASSTDTQYF
DNA: TGCAGCGTTGCCCGAGCGTCTAGCACAGATACGCAGTATTTT
length: 14
size: few
D: NA
J: TRBJ2-3
V: TRBV29-1

CDR3: CASSYQGGNEKLFF
DNA: TGTGCCAGCAGCTACCAGGGGGGTAATGAAAAACTGTTTTTT
length: 14
size: NA
D: TRBD1
J: TRBJ1-4
V: TRBV7-2